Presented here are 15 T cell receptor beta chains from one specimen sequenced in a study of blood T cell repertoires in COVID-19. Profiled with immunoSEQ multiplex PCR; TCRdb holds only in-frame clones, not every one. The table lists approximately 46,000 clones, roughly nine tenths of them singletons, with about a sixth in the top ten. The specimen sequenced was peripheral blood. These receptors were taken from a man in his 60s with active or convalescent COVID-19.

The CDR3 spells CASSGTGDQPQHF. CDR3 bases: TGTGCCAGTAGTGGGACAGGGGATCAGCCCCAGCATTTT. The genes are TRBV19 and TRBJ1-5; 10 bases are shared with TRBD1. The CDR3 totals 13 residues. V lost 5 bases and J lost 5; bases outside the gene matches: 0. In germline, CDR1 is LNHDA, CDR2 SQIVND (reference sequence).

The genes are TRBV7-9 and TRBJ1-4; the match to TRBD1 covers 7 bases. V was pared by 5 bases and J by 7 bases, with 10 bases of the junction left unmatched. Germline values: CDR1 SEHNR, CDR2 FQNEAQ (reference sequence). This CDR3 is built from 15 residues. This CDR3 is CASSATQTGLEKLFF. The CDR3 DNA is TGTGCCAGCAGCGCCACCCAGACAGGGCTTGAAAAACTGTTTTTT.

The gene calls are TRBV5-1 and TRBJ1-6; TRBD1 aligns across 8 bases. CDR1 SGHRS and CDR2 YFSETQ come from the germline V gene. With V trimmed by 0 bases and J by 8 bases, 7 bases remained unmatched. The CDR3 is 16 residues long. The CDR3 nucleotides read TGCGCCAGCAGCTTGGGGGCAGGACAGGGTGATTCACCCCTCCACTTT. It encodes CASSLGAGQGDSPLHF.

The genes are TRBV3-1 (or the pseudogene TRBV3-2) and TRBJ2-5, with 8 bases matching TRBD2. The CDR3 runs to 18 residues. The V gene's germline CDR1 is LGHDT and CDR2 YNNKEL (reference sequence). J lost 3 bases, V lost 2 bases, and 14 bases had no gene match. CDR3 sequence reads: CASSQLSTSGTREETQYF. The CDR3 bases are TGTGCCAGCAGCCAACTGTCTACTTCAGGGACTAGAGAAGAGACCCAGTACTTC.

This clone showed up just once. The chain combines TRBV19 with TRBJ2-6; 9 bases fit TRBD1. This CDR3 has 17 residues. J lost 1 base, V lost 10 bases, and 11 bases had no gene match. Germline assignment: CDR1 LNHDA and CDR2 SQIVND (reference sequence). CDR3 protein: CATQLQGAPSGANVLTF. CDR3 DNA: TGTGCCACCCAACTACAGGGGGCTCCGTCTGGGGCCAACGTCCTGACTTTC.

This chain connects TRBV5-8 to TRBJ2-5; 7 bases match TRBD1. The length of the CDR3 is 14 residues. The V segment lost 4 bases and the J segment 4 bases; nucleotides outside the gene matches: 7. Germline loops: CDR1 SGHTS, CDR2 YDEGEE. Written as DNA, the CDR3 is TGTGCCAGCAGCGCACGACAGGGTTCAGAGACCCAGTACTTC. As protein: CASSARQGSETQYF.

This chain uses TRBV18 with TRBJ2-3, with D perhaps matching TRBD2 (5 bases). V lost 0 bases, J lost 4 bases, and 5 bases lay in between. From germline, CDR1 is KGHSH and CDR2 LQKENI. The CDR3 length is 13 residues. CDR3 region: CASSPPSADTQYF. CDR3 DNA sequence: TGTGCCAGCTCACCACCTAGCGCAGATACGCAGTATTTT.

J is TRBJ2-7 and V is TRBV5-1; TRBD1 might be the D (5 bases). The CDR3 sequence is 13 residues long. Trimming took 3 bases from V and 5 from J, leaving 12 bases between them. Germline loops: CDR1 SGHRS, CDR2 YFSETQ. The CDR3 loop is CASSSQGSDEQYF. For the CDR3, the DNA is TGCGCCAGCAGCTCCCAGGGATCGGACGAGCAGTACTTC.

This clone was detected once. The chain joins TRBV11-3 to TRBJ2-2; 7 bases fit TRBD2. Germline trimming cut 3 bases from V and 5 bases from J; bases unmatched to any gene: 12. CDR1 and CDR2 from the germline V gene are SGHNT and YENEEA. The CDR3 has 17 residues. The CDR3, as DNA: TGTGCCAGCAGCTTGCGCGGGTCGGCGGGGGAAACCGGGGAGCTGTTTTTT. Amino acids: CASSLRGSAGETGELFF.

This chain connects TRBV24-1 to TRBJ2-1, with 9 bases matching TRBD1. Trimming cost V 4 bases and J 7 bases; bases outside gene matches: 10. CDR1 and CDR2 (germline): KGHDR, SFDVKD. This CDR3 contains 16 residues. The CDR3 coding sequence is TGTGCCACCAGTGACCCTCGACAGGGGGACGAAAATGAGCAGTTCTTC. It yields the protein CATSDPRQGDENEQFF.

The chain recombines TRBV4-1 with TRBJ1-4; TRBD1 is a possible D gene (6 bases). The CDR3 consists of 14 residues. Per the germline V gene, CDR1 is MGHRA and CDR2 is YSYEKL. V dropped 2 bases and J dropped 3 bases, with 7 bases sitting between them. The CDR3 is CASSQQGPNEKLFF. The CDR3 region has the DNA TGCGCCAGCAGCCAACAGGGGCCTAATGAAAAACTGTTTTTT.

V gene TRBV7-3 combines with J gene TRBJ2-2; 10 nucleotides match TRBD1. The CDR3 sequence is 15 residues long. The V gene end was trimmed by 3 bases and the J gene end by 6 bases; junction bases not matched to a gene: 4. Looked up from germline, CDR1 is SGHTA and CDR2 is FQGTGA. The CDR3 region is CASSFGTGASGELFF. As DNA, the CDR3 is TGTGCCAGCAGCTTCGGGACAGGGGCATCCGGGGAGCTGTTTTTT.

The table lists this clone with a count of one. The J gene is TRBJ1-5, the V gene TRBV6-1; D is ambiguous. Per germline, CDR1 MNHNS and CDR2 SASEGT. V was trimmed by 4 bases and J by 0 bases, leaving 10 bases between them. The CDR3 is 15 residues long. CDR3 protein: CASSVAYYSNQPQHF. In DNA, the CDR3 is TGTGCCAGCAGTGTAGCGTACTATAGCAATCAGCCCCAGCATTTT.

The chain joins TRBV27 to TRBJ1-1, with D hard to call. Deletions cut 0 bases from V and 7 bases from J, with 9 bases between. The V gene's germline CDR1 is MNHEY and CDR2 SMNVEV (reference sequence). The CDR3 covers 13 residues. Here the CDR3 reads CASSLSTQNEAFF. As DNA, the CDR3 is TGTGCCAGCAGTTTATCGACACAGAATGAAGCTTTCTTT.

The CDR3, as DNA: TGTGCCAGCAGCTTCGTTCAGGGAGGCGAGCAGTTCTTC. It translates to CASSFVQGGEQFF. The V and J genes are TRBV5-5 and TRBJ2-1, with D tentatively TRBD2 (6 bases). This CDR3 region has 13 residues. Germline CDR1 is SGHKS and CDR2 is YYEKEE (reference sequence). Between the trimmed V and J ends, which lost 2 bases and 10 bases, there was a span of 13 bases.